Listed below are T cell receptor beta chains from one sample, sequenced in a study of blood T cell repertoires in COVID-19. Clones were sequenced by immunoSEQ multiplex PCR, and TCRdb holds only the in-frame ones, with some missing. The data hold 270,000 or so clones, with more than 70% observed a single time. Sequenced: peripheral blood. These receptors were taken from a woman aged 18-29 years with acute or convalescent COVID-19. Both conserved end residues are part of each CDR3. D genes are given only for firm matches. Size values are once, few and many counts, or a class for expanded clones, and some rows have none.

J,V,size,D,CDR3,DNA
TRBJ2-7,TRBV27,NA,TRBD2,CASSFSSGSHEQYF,TGTGCCAGCAGTTTCTCTAGCGGGAGCCACGAGCAGTACTTC
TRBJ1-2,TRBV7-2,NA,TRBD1,CASSPYRGPDGYTF,TGTGCCAGCAGCCCTTACAGGGGTCCAGATGGCTACACCTTC
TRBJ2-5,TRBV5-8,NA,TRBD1,CASSLEGQGGRETQYF,TGTGCCAGCAGCTTAGAAGGACAGGGCGGACGAGAGACCCAGTACTTC
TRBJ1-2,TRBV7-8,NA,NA,CASSLLRGGYTF,TGTGCCAGCAGCTTACTCCGGGGGGGCTACACCTTC
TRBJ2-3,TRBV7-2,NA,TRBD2,CASSFNSAGLGLADTQYF,TGTGCCAGCAGCTTTAATTCCGCGGGACTAGGCTTGGCAGATACGCAGTATTTT
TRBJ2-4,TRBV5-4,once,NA,CASSLGGGLAKNIQYF,TGTGCCAGCAGCTTGGGTGGAGGACTAGCCAAAAACATTCAGTACTTC
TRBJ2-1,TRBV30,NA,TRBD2,CAWRVAGVGNEQFF,TGTGCCTGGAGAGTGGCGGGAGTGGGCAATGAGCAGTTCTTC
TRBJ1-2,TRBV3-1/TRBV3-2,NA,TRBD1,CASSRGTGIRGYTF,TGTGCCAGCAGCCGAGGGACAGGGATCCGTGGCTACACCTTC
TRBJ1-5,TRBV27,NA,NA,CASSLGGFGQPQHF,TGTGCCAGCAGCCTAGGGGGTTTTGGTCAGCCCCAGCATTTT
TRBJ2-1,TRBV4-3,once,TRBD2,CASSQEWEGNNEQFF,TGCGCCAGCAGCCAAGAGTGGGAGGGGAACAATGAGCAGTTCTTC
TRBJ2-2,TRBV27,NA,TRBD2,CASSSGRGTGELFF,TGTGCCAGCAGTTCCGGGAGGGGCACCGGGGAGCTGTTTTTT
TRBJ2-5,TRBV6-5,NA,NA,CASRRQVEETQYF,TGTGCCAGCAGAAGACAGGTGGAAGAGACCCAGTACTTC
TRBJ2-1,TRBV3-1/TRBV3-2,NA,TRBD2,CASSQSLAGGYEQFF,TGTGCCAGCAGCCAAAGTCTAGCGGGAGGGTATGAGCAGTTCTTC
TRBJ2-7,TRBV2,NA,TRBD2,CASSDLLAEYSYEQYF,TGTGCCAGCAGTGACTTACTAGCGGAATATTCCTACGAGCAGTACTTC
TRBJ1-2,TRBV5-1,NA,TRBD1,CASSLPQGAEGYTF,TGCGCCAGCAGCTTGCCACAGGGGGCGGAAGGCTACACCTTC
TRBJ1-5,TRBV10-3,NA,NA,CAISARGNNQPQHF,TGTGCCATCAGTGCGAGAGGAAACAATCAGCCCCAGCATTTT
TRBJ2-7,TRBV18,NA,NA,CASSPDFASYEQYF,TGTGCCAGCTCACCAGATTTCGCTAGTTACGAGCAGTACTTC
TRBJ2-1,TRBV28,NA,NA,CASSLYRYNEQFF,TGTGCCAGCAGTTTATACAGGTACAATGAGCAGTTCTTC
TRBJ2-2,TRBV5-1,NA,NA,CASSPPYSGGTTGELFF,TGCGCCAGCAGCCCCCCCTACAGTGGGGGGACCACCGGGGAGCTGTTTTTT
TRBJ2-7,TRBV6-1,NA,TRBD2,CASSERASGLYYEQYF,TGTGCCAGCAGTGAAAGGGCTAGCGGGCTTTACTACGAGCAGTACTTC
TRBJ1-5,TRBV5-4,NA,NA,CASSPREKSNQPQHF,TGTGCCAGCAGCCCCCGGGAGAAGAGCAATCAGCCCCAGCATTTT
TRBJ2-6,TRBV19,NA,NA,CASTPGLISGANVLTF,TGTGCCAGCACTCCGGGACTTATTTCTGGGGCCAACGTCCTGACTTTC
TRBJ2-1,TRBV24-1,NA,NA,CATSDSGLDPYNEQFF,TGTGCCACCAGTGATTCGGGACTCGACCCCTACAATGAGCAGTTCTTC
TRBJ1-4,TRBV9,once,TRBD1,CASSATGVAEKLFF,TGTGCCAGCAGCGCGACAGGGGTGGCGGAAAAACTGTTTTTT